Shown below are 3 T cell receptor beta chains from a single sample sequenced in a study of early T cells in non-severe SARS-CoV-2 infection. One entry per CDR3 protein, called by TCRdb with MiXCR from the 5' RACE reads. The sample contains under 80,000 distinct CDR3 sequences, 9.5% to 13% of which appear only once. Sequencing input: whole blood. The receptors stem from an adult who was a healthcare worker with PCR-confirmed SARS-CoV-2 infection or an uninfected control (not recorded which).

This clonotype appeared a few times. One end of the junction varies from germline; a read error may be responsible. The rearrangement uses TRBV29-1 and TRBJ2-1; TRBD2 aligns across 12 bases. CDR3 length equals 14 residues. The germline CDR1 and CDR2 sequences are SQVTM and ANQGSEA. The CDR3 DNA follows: TGCAGCGTTGGTGAGGCTAGCGGGAGGGTAAAGCTCCTCTTC. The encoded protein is CSVGEASGRVKLLF.

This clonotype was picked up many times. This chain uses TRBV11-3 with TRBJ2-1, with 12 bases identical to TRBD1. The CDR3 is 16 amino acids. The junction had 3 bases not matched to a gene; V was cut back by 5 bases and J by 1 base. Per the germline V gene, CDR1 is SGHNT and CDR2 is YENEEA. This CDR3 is CASSLGQGASYNEQFF. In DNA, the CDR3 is TGTGCCAGCAGCCTGGGACAGGGGGCGTCCTACAATGAGCAGTTCTTC. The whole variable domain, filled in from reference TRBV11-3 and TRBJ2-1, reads EAGVVQSPRYKIIEKKQPVAFWCNPISGHNTLYWYLQNLGQGPELLIRYENEEAVDDSQLPKDRFSAERLKGVDSTLKIQPAELGDSAVYLCASSLGQGASYNEQFFGPGTRLTVL.

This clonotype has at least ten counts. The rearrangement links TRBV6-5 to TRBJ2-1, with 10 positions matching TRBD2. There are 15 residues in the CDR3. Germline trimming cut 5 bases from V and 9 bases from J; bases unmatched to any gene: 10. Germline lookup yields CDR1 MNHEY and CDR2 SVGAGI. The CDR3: CASSTSGAWGREQFF. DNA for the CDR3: TGTGCCAGCAGTACTAGCGGGGCCTGGGGTCGTGAGCAGTTCTTC.